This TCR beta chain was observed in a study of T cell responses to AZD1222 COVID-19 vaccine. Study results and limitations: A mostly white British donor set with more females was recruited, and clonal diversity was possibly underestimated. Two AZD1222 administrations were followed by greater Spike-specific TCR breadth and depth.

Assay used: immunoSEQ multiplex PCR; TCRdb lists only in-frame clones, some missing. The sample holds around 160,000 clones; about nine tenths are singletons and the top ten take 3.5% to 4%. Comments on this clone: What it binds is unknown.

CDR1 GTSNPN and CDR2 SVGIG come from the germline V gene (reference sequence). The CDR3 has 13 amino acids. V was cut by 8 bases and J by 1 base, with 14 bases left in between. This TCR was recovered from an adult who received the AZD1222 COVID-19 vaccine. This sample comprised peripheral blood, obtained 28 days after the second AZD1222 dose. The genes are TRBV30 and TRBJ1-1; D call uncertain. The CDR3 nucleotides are TGTGCCGGCACTTCTCGACGGAACACTGAAGCTTTCTTT. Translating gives CAGTSRRNTEAFF.